Listed below are T cell receptor beta chains from one sample, sequenced in a study of blood T cell repertoires in COVID-19. TCRdb's table, derived via immunoSEQ multiplex PCR, lists solely in-frame clones and lacks some. The data hold some 180,000 clones, with 80% to 95% observed a single time. The specimen was peripheral blood. The receptors originated from a man in his forties or fifties with acute or convalescent COVID-19. CDR3s include the opening cysteine and the closing phenylalanine or tryptophan. Each record gives: D gene, V gene, J gene, clone size, CDR3 protein, CDR3 DNA. The D gene is left open where the match is weak. Clone size is stated in some rows and not others, as once, few, many or a class when expanded.

TRBD2	TRBV7-8	TRBJ2-2	NA	CQTKPKLADTGELFF	TGCCAGACTAAACCCAAACTAGCGGACACCGGGGAGCTGTTTTTT
NA	TRBV27	TRBJ2-7	NA	CASSLIAGGLNEQYF	TGTGCCAGCAGTTTAATCGCAGGGGGGCTCAACGAGCAGTACTTC
NA	TRBV7-2	TRBJ2-5	NA	CASSLSKTIETQYF	TGTGCCAGCAGCTTAAGCAAAACCATAGAGACCCAGTACTTC
TRBD2	TRBV3-1/TRBV3-2	TRBJ2-1	NA	CASSPAGGGRSYNEQFF	TGTGCCAGCAGCCCGGCGGGTGGCGGGAGATCCTACAATGAGCAGTTCTTC
NA	TRBV2	TRBJ1-4	NA	CASSDGVKLFF	TGTGCCAGCAGTGACGGAGTAAAACTGTTTTTT
NA	TRBV24-1	TRBJ2-2	NA	CATRTENTGELFF	TGTGCCACCAGGACAGAGAACACCGGGGAGCTGTTTTTT
NA	TRBV28	TRBJ1-5	NA	CASSLRGGQPQHF	TGTGCCAGCAGTTTAAGGGGGGGTCAGCCCCAGCATTTT
TRBD1	TRBV7-2	TRBJ2-7	NA	CASSLAPTGGYEQYF	TGTGCCAGCAGCTTAGCCCCGACAGGGGGCTACGAGCAGTACTTC
NA	TRBV7-2	TRBJ2-1	NA	CASSPTETSSYNEQFF	TGTGCCAGCAGTCCGACAGAGACGAGCTCCTACAATGAGCAGTTCTTC
TRBD1	TRBV6-5	TRBJ1-2	NA	CASRQGRDYGYTF	TGTGCCAGCAGACAGGGGCGGGACTATGGCTACACCTTC
NA	TRBV9	TRBJ1-1	once	CASSAHTGPTEAFF	TGTGCCAGCAGCGCTCACACAGGGCCTACTGAAGCTTTCTTT
NA	TRBV2	TRBJ2-7	NA	CASSEAGHPYEQYF	TGTGCCAGCAGTGAAGCGGGACATCCTTACGAGCAGTACTTC
NA	TRBV11-2	TRBJ1-1	NA	CASRLTFGYTEAFF	NA
TRBD1	TRBV2	TRBJ1-1	NA	CASSGQGGTEAFF	TGTGCCAGCAGTGGACAGGGCGGCACTGAAGCTTTCTTT
NA	TRBV6-5	TRBJ1-4	NA	CASSPTFNEKLFF	TGTGCCAGCAGCCCAACTTTTAATGAAAAACTGTTTTTT
NA	TRBV6-1	TRBJ1-5	NA	CASSEGRINQPQHF	TGTGCCAGCAGTGAAGGGCGGATCAATCAGCCCCAGCATTTT
NA	TRBV6-5	TRBJ1-3	NA	CASKSTYSGNTIYF	TGTGCCAGCAAATCTACGTACTCTGGAAACACCATATATTTT
TRBD1	TRBV4-2	TRBJ2-5	NA	CASSQDRGTGLTQYF	TGTGCCAGCAGCCAGGACCGCGGGACAGGGCTGACCCAGTACTTC
NA	TRBV21-1	TRBJ2-7	once	CASRIQGSRRQYF	TGTGCCAGCAGAATCCAGGGGTCTCGGCGGCAGTACTTC
TRBD1	TRBV27	TRBJ2-3	NA	CASSLDRGRADTQYF	TGTGCCAGCAGTTTGGACAGGGGGCGTGCAGATACGCAGTATTTT
TRBD1	TRBV3-1/TRBV3-2	TRBJ2-1	NA	CASSPGTGRVNEQFF	TGTGCCAGCAGCCCTGGGACAGGGAGGGTCAATGAGCAGTTCTTC
TRBD1	TRBV10-3	TRBJ2-2	NA	CAIKDRGSTGELFF	TGTGCCATCAAAGACAGGGGAAGTACCGGGGAGCTGTTTTTT
TRBD2	TRBV19	TRBJ2-5	NA	CASSIEPSTSGLKETQYF	TGTGCCAGTAGTATAGAGCCCTCGACTAGCGGGCTTAAAGAGACCCAGTACTTC
NA	TRBV7-3	TRBJ1-1	once	CASSLQKNTEAFF	TGTGCCAGCAGCTTACAGAAGAACACTGAAGCTTTCTTT
TRBD1	TRBV28	TRBJ2-3	NA	CASSPLDRASGDTQYF	TGTGCCAGCTCACCTCTCGACAGGGCGTCGGGAGATACGCAGTATTTT
TRBD2	TRBV28	TRBJ2-3	NA	CASSLGLAGGEDTQYF	TGTGCCAGCAGTTTAGGTCTAGCGGGGGGGGAGGATACGCAGTATTTT
NA	TRBV27	TRBJ1-2	NA	CASSLSRGSYGYTF	TGTGCCAGCAGTTTATCCCGTGGGAGCTATGGCTACACCTTC
NA	TRBV27	TRBJ1-6	NA	CASSLEPVGNSPLHF	TGTGCCAGCAGTTTAGAACCAGTCGGGAATTCACCCCTCCACTTT
TRBD1	TRBV18	TRBJ1-1	NA	CASSRTPGQGGTEAFF	TGTGCCAGCTCCCGCACCCCCGGACAGGGGGGGACTGAAGCTTTCTTT
NA	TRBV24-1	TRBJ1-2	NA	CATRDRQYGYTF	TGTGCCACCAGAGACAGGCAGTATGGCTACACCTTC
NA	TRBV7-2	TRBJ2-3	NA	CASSLDSNTDTQYF	TGTGCCAGCAGCTTGGACTCAAACACAGATACGCAGTATTTT
NA	TRBV10-3	TRBJ2-5	NA	CAISESLPGRYQETQYF	TGTGCCATCAGTGAGTCGTTACCAGGGAGGTACCAAGAGACCCAGTACTTC
TRBD1	TRBV24-1	TRBJ1-2	NA	CATSDPQGGQGYTF	TGTGCCACCAGTGATCCTCAGGGGGGTCAAGGCTACACCTTC
NA	TRBV27	TRBJ2-1	NA	CASSLIRGLYNEQFF	TGTGCCAGCAGTTTAATCCGCGGTCTCTACAATGAGCAGTTCTTC
TRBD2	TRBV27	TRBJ2-1	NA	CASSFVSGGHGEQFF	TGTGCCAGCAGTTTCGTTAGCGGGGGGCACGGTGAGCAGTTCTTC
NA	TRBV6-5	TRBJ1-1	NA	CASSQVGTEAFF	TGTGCCAGCAGTCAGGTAGGGACAGAAGCTTTCTTT
TRBD1	TRBV12-3/TRBV12-4	TRBJ2-1	NA	CASRQQGRNEQFF	TGTGCCAGCAGACAACAGGGGCGGAATGAGCAGTTCTTC
NA	TRBV6-2/TRBV6-3	TRBJ1-1	NA	CASSYSTTVEAFF	TGTGCCAGCAGTTACTCGACTACGGTTGAAGCTTTCTTT
NA	TRBV30	TRBJ1-1	NA	CAWNPGGSLNTEAFF	TGTGCCTGGAACCCGGGGGGAAGCTTGAACACTGAAGCTTTCTTT
TRBD2	TRBV7-2	TRBJ2-1	NA	CASSLAGLAGEQFF	TGTGCCAGCAGCTTAGCGGGTCTAGCGGGTGAGCAGTTCTTC
NA	TRBV28	TRBJ1-5	once	CASSPPRGPQHF	TGTGCCAGCAGTCCACCGCGGGGGCCCCAGCATTTT
TRBD1	TRBV10-3	TRBJ1-5	NA	CAIRETGDRHQPQHF	TGTGCCATCAGAGAGACAGGGGACCGCCATCAGCCCCAGCATTTT
NA	TRBV4-3	TRBJ1-1	NA	CASSHQRGHLNTEAFF	TGCGCCAGCAGCCACCAAAGGGGCCACCTGAACACTGAAGCTTTCTTT
NA	TRBV19	TRBJ1-1	NA	CASSTGPRAWNTEAFF	TGTGCCAGTAGTACAGGCCCGCGGGCCTGGAACACTGAAGCTTTCTTT
TRBD1	TRBV4-2	TRBJ1-4	NA	CASSTQIQGENEKLFF	TGTGCCAGCAGTACCCAAATACAGGGGGAAAATGAAAAACTGTTTTTT
TRBD2	TRBV9	TRBJ2-1	NA	CASSVDGGAYNEQFF	TGTGCCAGCAGCGTAGACGGGGGGGCCTACAATGAGCAGTTCTTC
TRBD1	TRBV28	TRBJ1-5	NA	CASSPRGRTSNQPQHF	TGTGCCAGCAGTCCCAGGGGGAGAACGAGCAATCAGCCCCAGCATTTT
NA	TRBV5-1	TRBJ1-2	NA	CASSLEWGGYGYTF	TGCGCCAGCAGCTTGGAGTGGGGCGGCTATGGCTACACCTTC
NA	TRBV27	TRBJ1-4	NA	CASSLSGDEKLFF	TGTGCCAGCAGTTTATCGGGAGATGAAAAACTGTTTTTT
NA	TRBV20-1	TRBJ1-2	NA	CSAETGDGYTF	TGCAGTGCTGAGACGGGGGACGGCTACACCTTC
NA	TRBV9	TRBJ1-2	NA	CASSVDRFRGYTF	TGTGCCAGCAGCGTAGACCGGTTCCGGGGCTACACCTTC
TRBD2	TRBV28	TRBJ2-1	NA	CASSVPGLAGFNEQFF	TGTGCCAGCAGTGTACCCGGACTAGCGGGATTCAATGAGCAGTTCTTC
NA	TRBV28	TRBJ2-5	NA	CASSLAGASQETQYF	TGTGCCAGCAGTTTAGCGGGGGCCAGCCAAGAGACCCAGTACTTC
TRBD2	TRBV19	TRBJ2-2	NA	CASSISGLNTGELFF	TGTGCCAGTAGTATTAGCGGGCTGAACACCGGGGAGCTGTTTTTT
TRBD1	TRBV4-2	TRBJ1-1	NA	CASSPLGQPSQAFF	TGTGCCAGCAGCCCGCTGGGACAGCCCTCTCAAGCTTTCTTT